This TCR beta chain derives from a study of blood T cell repertoires in COVID-19. This table comes from immunoSEQ multiplex PCR, and its TCRdb copy is limited to in-frame clones, with some not included. The table records about 170,000 clones, 84% of them present only once. The CDR3 is made up of 11 amino acids. Germline V gives CDR1 DFQATT, CDR2 SNEGSKA (reference sequence). The V end lost 0 bases, the J end lost 11 bases, and 11 bases lay between the germline ends. The clonotype was recovered from a woman of 80 years or more with COVID-19, enrolled during active disease. V is TRBV20-1 and J is TRBJ2-7; D remains ambiguous. Sequencing used peripheral blood. The CDR3 DNA reads as TGCAGTGCTAGAGATTTAGCCAGTGAGTACTTC. This codes for CSARDLASEYF.